These 29 T cell receptor beta chains came from one sample sequenced in a study of T-cell memory formation after mild COVID-19. One entry per CDR3 protein results from TCRdb running MiXCR on the 5' RACE reads. The repertoire includes 120,000 to 150,000 distinct CDR3 sequences, about 19% of them detected once, and under 2.5% sits in the top ten. The sequenced sample was PBMCs or a T cell subset sorted from them (not recorded which). The receptors come from an adult woman who had mild COVID-19 (a few samples of this study predate the infection). Cell type and time point are not known.

This clonotype was seen a handful of times. This rearrangement joins TRBV3-1 to TRBJ2-3; maybe TRBD2 (7 bases). The CDR3 length is 13 residues. The V and J ends lost 7 bases and 1 base respectively, with 9 bases between them. The V gene's germline CDR1 is LGHDT and CDR2 YNNKEL (reference sequence). DNA of the CDR3: TGTGCCAGCACGGGGGGCGGCACAGATACGCAGTATTTT. Translating it yields CASTGGGTDTQYF.

At least ten counts were recorded for this clonotype. V and J are TRBV2 and TRBJ2-3, with 12 bases matching TRBD2. Germline CDR1 reads SNHLY; CDR2 reads FYNNEI. V lost 0 bases and J lost 3; bases outside the gene matches: 10. The CDR3 has 19 residues. CDR3 in amino acids: CASSEAALSSGGATDTQYF. In nucleotides, the CDR3 is TGTGCCAGCAGTGAAGCGGCCCTTTCTAGCGGGGGGGCGACAGATACGCAGTATTTT.

In this sample, this clonotype turned up once. The chain employs TRBV5-6 and TRBJ2-5; 10 bases map to TRBD2. The length of the CDR3 is 16 residues. Germline CDR1 is SGHDT and CDR2 is YYEEEE. V lost 0 bases to trimming and J lost 5 bases; unmatched junction nucleotides: 7. The CDR3 here is CASSLEGLASRETQYF. The DNA of the CDR3 is TGTGCCAGCAGCTTGGAGGGACTAGCGTCTCGGGAGACCCAGTACTTC.

This CDR3 is CATSDPRDRGLRFNEQFF. The CDR3 nucleotides are TGTGCCACCAGTGATCCCCGGGACAGGGGGCTTAGATTCAATGAGCAGTTCTTC. The V gene is TRBV24-1, the J gene TRBJ2-1, with TRBD1 identical over 12 bases. V was pared by 3 bases and J by 6 bases, with 11 bases of the junction left unmatched. Germline values: CDR1 KGHDR, CDR2 SFDVKD. CDR3 length equals 18 residues.

J is TRBJ1-2 and V is TRBV12-3 or TRBV12-4, with D possibly matching TRBD1 (5 bases). V lost 5 bases and J 7 bases, leaving 23 bases between the germline ends. This CDR3 contains 16 residues. CDR3 region: CASSQTGTGRTRGYTF. The CDR3 DNA follows: TGTGCCAGCAGTCAAACCGGGACCGGGCGCACGCGTGGCTACACCTTC.

This clonotype has a handful of counts. This sequence joins TRBV30 and TRBJ1-5; a weak D match, TRBD1 (6 bases). This CDR3 is built from 14 residues. Germline CDR1 GTSNPN, CDR2 SVGIG (reference sequence). V lost 0 bases, J lost 6 bases, and 12 bases lay in between. The CDR3 reads CAWSVGGSGQPQHF. CDR3 sequence (DNA): TGTGCCTGGAGTGTGGGGGGCAGCGGTCAGCCCCAGCATTTT.

This clonotype was counted many times. The V and J genes are TRBV7-9 and TRBJ2-1; no definite D call. V gave up 3 bases and J gave up 3 bases, with 6 bases separating them. The length of the CDR3 is 13 residues. Germline CDR1 and CDR2: SEHNR and FQNEAQ (reference sequence). CDR3 loop: CASSLTGYNEQFF. The CDR3 bases are TGTGCCAGCAGCTTGACGGGCTACAATGAGCAGTTCTTC.

This clonotype showed up just a few times. J is TRBJ2-7 and V is TRBV18; perhaps TRBD2 as D (7 bases). The CDR3 is 14 amino acids. V shed 6 bases and J shed 3 bases, with 15 bases lying between them. The germline gives CDR1 KGHSH, CDR2 LQKENI. CDR3: CASSPTGGGYEQYF. As DNA, the CDR3 is TGTGCCAGCTCGCCGACGGGGGGCGGCTACGAGCAGTACTTC.

This clonotype was detected a few times. CDR3 nucleotide sequence: TGCAGGTATCCGGGACAACAAGATACGCAGTATTTT. Its translation is CRYPGQQDTQYF. The chain employs TRBV20-1 and TRBJ2-3, with TRBD1 as a possible D gene (6 bases). Germline V lookup: CDR1 DFQATT, CDR2 SNEGSKA (reference sequence). The CDR3 totals 12 residues.

This clonotype was counted many times. The J gene is TRBJ2-7, the V gene TRBV3-1; 7 bases fit TRBD2. J was trimmed by 13 bases and V by 0 bases; bases with no gene match: 6. Germline V gives CDR1 LGHDT, CDR2 YNNKEL (reference sequence). The CDR3 totals 12 residues. The CDR3 is CASSQDGGLEYF. As DNA, the CDR3 is TGTGCCAGCAGCCAAGATGGTGGACTAGAATACTTC.

This clonotype was counted a single time. V is TRBV6-4 and J is TRBJ2-2, with D tentatively TRBD1 (6 bases). CDR1 MRHNA and CDR2 SNTAGT come from the germline V gene. This CDR3 region has 14 residues. Trimming took off 5 bases at V and 1 base at J, with 8 bases between the two ends. This CDR3 reads CASSMDRNTGELFF. CDR3 bases: TGTGCCAGCAGTATGGACAGGAACACCGGGGAGCTGTTTTTT.

This clonotype has at least ten counts. V is TRBV11-2 and J is TRBJ2-5, with a tentative D call TRBD1 (6 bases). The V gene's germline CDR1 is SGHAT and CDR2 FQNNGV. This CDR3 has 15 amino acids. Trimming pared 4 bases from V and 5 bases from J, leaving 17 bases between. The DNA of the CDR3 is TGTGCCAGCAGCTCAACCGGGGACAAGTGGGAGACCCAGTACTTC. It encodes CASSSTGDKWETQYF.

This sequence joins TRBV24-1 and TRBJ1-1; the D gene is possibly TRBD1 (6 bases). Germline values: CDR1 KGHDR, CDR2 SFDVKD. CDR3 length: 14 amino acids. Trimming removed 5 bases from V and 5 bases from J, with 14 bases in between. The CDR3 sequence is CATSGGTTGTEAFF. CDR3 DNA: TGTGCCACCAGTGGGGGGACTACAGGGACTGAAGCTTTCTTT.

This chain uses TRBV6-2 or TRBV6-3 with TRBJ2-1; a weak D match, TRBD2 (7 bases). Germline V CDR1 and CDR2: MNHEY, SVGEGT. The CDR3 is 13 residues long. The V gene lost 10 bases and the J gene lost 0 bases, with 10 bases spanning the gap. In nucleotides, the CDR3 is TGTGCCACACGGGGGGCCTCCTACAATGAGCAGTTCTTC. Its protein is CATRGASYNEQFF.

This clonotype was counted a few times. This chain joins TRBV29-1 and TRBJ2-2; 11 bases align to TRBD2. V lost 7 bases, J lost 1 base, and 5 bases stayed unmatched. The CDR3 covers 15 residues. CDR1 and CDR2 from the germline V gene are SQVTM and ANQGSEA. CDR3 amino acids: CSAQGTSGNTGELFF. For the CDR3, the DNA is TGCAGCGCTCAAGGGACTAGCGGGAACACCGGGGAGCTGTTTTTT.

This clonotype was seen only a few times. This chain joins TRBV12-3 or TRBV12-4 and TRBJ2-7, with D tentatively TRBD2 (7 bases). This CDR3 has 14 residues. Deletions cut 5 bases from V and 7 bases from J, with 18 bases between. The CDR3: CASSGGGRPKEQYF. Written as DNA, the CDR3 is TGTGCCAGCAGTGGCGGGGGCAGGCCCAAAGAGCAGTACTTC.

The chain recombines TRBV24-1 with TRBJ2-3; D may be TRBD1 or TRBD2 (5 bases each). The V gene's germline CDR1 is KGHDR and CDR2 SFDVKD. Trimming stripped 9 bases from V and 0 bases from J, with 12 bases between. The CDR3 contains 14 residues. The CDR3 spells CATGYGASTDTQYF. The CDR3 DNA is TGTGCCACCGGTTACGGGGCCAGCACAGATACGCAGTATTTT.

The V gene is TRBV3-1, the J gene TRBJ2-7; D ambiguous. This CDR3 comprises 15 residues. Trimming removed 4 bases from V and 0 bases from J, with 13 bases in between. Germline loops: CDR1 LGHDT, CDR2 YNNKEL (reference sequence). The CDR3 is CASSLAHQSSYEQYF. CDR3 DNA: TGTGCCAGCAGCCTAGCACACCAAAGCTCCTACGAGCAGTACTTC.

The chain links TRBV15 to TRBJ1-5, with D unresolved. CDR1 and CDR2 from the germline V gene are LNHNV and YYDKDF (reference sequence). The CDR3 consists of 14 residues. V shed 1 base and J shed 4 bases, with 8 bases lying between them. CDR3: CATSRGILNQPQHF. For the CDR3, the DNA is TGTGCCACCAGCAGAGGGATACTGAATCAGCCCCAGCATTTT.

The genes are TRBV18 and TRBJ2-7, with a possible D match to TRBD2 (6 bases). The CDR3 is 13 residues long. V gave up 3 bases and J gave up 1 base, with 7 bases separating them. Germline V lookup: CDR1 KGHSH, CDR2 LQKENI. CDR3 nucleotide sequence: TGTGCCAGCTCACCGACTAGTTCCTACGAGCAGTACTTC. It specifies CASSPTSSYEQYF.

This sequence joins TRBV3-1 and TRBJ2-7; 9 bases map to TRBD1. V shed 4 bases and J 1 base; nucleotides not matched to a gene: 8. The length of the CDR3 is 16 residues. CDR1 LGHDT and CDR2 YNNKEL come from the germline V gene (reference sequence). The CDR3 is CASSPPGQGSSYEQYF. In nucleotides, the CDR3 is TGTGCCAGCAGCCCACCAGGACAGGGGTCGTCCTACGAGCAGTACTTC.

This clonotype has only a few counts. The chain has TRBV7-3 and TRBJ2-7; D ambiguous. The ends were cut back, 2 bases at V and 2 bases at J, with 7 bases in the middle. This CDR3 region has 13 residues. Germline assignment: CDR1 SGHTA and CDR2 FQGTGA. The CDR3 coding sequence is TGTGCCAGCAGCTTAGGTCGGACCTACGAGCAGTACTTC. Translation gives CASSLGRTYEQYF.

This clonotype is a singleton in its sample. The V call is TRBV5-1, the J call TRBJ2-3; 7 bases agree with TRBD2. Germline CDR1 is SGHRS and CDR2 is YFSETQ. This CDR3 has 15 amino acids. V lost 3 bases, J lost 4 bases, and 8 bases stayed unmatched. The CDR3, as DNA: TGCGCCAGCAGCTGGACTAGTTCTGGCGCAGATACGCAGTATTTT. It yields the protein CASSWTSSGADTQYF. The whole variable domain, filled in from reference TRBV5-1 and TRBJ2-3, reads KAGVTQTPRYLIKTRGQQVTLSCSPISGHRSVSWYQQTPGQGLQFLFEYFSETQRNKGNFPGRFSGRQFSNSRSEMNVSTLELGDSALYLCASSWTSSGADTQYFGPGTRLTVL.

The chain recombines TRBV12-3 or TRBV12-4 with TRBJ2-7, with a possible D match to TRBD2 (7 bases). The CDR3 contains 15 residues. Trimming removed 3 bases from V and 7 bases from J, with 19 bases in between. The CDR3 DNA follows: TGTGCCAGCAGTTTGAGAGGGCGGGGGCCAGGGGAGCAGTACTTC. Protein product: CASSLRGRGPGEQYF.

This clonotype was observed a single time. The V call is TRBV7-7, the J call TRBJ1-4; 8 positions agree with TRBD1. With 5 bases clipped from V and 2 bases from J, the junction kept 7 bases outside the gene matches. Germline-derived CDR1 and CDR2 are SSHAT and FNYEAQ (reference sequence). This CDR3 region has 16 residues. The CDR3 nucleotides read TGTGCCAGCAGCAAAGGACAGGGCACGACTAATGAAAAACTGTTTTTT. Translation: CASSKGQGTTNEKLFF.

This clonotype came up a few times. The chain recombines TRBV5-1 with TRBJ1-1; no definite D call. The V gene lost 7 bases and the J gene lost 6 bases, with 22 bases spanning the gap. CDR3 size: 15 residues. CDR1 is SGHRS, CDR2 YFSETQ, per germline. CDR3 in amino acids: CASRRETLDGSEAFF. The CDR3 DNA reads as TGCGCCAGCCGGAGAGAAACTTTGGACGGCTCTGAAGCTTTCTTT.

V usage is TRBV20-1 and J usage is TRBJ2-5, with D possibly being TRBD2 (6 bases). This CDR3 is built from 14 residues. Trimming removed 6 bases from V and 2 bases from J, with 16 bases in between. The V gene's germline CDR1 is DFQATT and CDR2 SNEGSKA (reference sequence). CDR3 protein: CSATQQTRQETQYF. CDR3 coding DNA: TGCAGTGCCACGCAACAGACTAGGCAAGAGACCCAGTACTTC.

This clonotype was seen ten or more times. The chain uses TRBV7-2 and TRBJ1-2; TRBD1 might be the D (6 bases). The germline gives CDR1 SGHTA, CDR2 FQGNSA. V was clipped by 1 base and J by 6 bases, with 12 bases between them. The CDR3 loop spans 14 amino acids. The CDR3 is CASSLGPGADGYTF. In DNA, the CDR3 is TGTGCCAGCAGCTTAGGGCCGGGGGCGGATGGCTACACCTTC.

This rearrangement joins TRBV27 to TRBJ2-7; 8 bases match TRBD1. This CDR3 has 13 residues. The J segment lost 6 bases and the V segment lost 7 bases, leaving 8 bases of the junction unmatched. Germline loops: CDR1 MNHEY, CDR2 SMNVEV (reference sequence). The CDR3 sequence: CASKRTGLGEQYF. The CDR3 DNA reads TGTGCCAGCAAAAGGACAGGGCTTGGCGAGCAGTACTTC.